This T cell receptor (beta chain) was sequenced during a study of identical twins. Findings and caveats of the study: Researchers reported excess low generation probability among twin-shared out-of-frame alpha sequences. For monozygotic twins, models underestimated out-of-frame TCR alpha sharing.

Template switching introduced a universal primer site, and the cDNA bore unique molecular identifiers. TCRdb independently ran MiXCR on the 5' RACE reads; one entry per CDR3 protein. The data show 700,000 or so distinct CDR3 sequences, roughly 8% seen once. Details on this clonotype: Its specificity is not known.

This CDR3 is built from 14 residues. The V end lost 4 bases, the J end lost 0 bases, and 10 bases lay between the germline ends. These same data were also listed under a study on yellow fever vaccine responses in identical twins.

Sequenced: PBMCs. The chain combines TRBV12-3 or TRBV12-4 with TRBJ2-7; D remains ambiguous. The TCR originated in a woman aged 18-29 years in good health. CDR3 in amino acids: CASSSGLPSYEQYF. The CDR3 nucleotides are TGTGCCAGCAGTTCCGGTCTTCCCTCCTACGAGCAGTACTTC.